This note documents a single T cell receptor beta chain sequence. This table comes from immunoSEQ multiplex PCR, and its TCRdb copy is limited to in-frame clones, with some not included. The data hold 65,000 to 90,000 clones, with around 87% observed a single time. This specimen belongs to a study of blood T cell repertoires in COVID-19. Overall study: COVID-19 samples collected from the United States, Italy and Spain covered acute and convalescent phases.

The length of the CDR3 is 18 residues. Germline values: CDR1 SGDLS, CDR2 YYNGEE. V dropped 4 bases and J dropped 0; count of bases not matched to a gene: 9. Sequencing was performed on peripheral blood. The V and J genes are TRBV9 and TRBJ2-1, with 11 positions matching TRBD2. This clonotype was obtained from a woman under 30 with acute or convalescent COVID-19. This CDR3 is CASSPDPGTSGSYNEQFF. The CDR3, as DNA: TGTGCCAGCAGCCCAGACCCCGGGACTAGCGGCTCCTACAATGAGCAGTTCTTC. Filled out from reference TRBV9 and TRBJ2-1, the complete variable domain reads DSGVTQTPKHLITATGQRVTLRCSPRSGDLSVYWYQQSLDQGLQFLIQYYNGEERAKGNILERFSAQQFPDLHSELNLSSLELGDSALYFCASSPDPGTSGSYNEQFFGPGTRLTVL.